The 29 T cell receptor beta chains below come from one sample, sequenced in a study of blood T cells in healthy people across ages. The second PCR ran about 6 to 12 cycles with a sample-barcoded 5' primer and J-beta primers. One entry per CDR3 protein results from TCRdb running MiXCR on the 5' RACE reads. The table shows nearly 800,000 distinct CDR3 sequences, with approximately 53% occurring only once. Sample: blood. The receptors shown here come from a man in his forties in good health.

The V gene is TRBV27, the J gene TRBJ2-7, with TRBD1 identical over 9 bases. The CDR3 runs 16 residues. With V trimmed by 4 bases and J by 2 bases, 9 bases remained unmatched. The germline V gene has CDR1 MNHEY and CDR2 SMNVEV (reference sequence). The CDR3, as DNA: TGTGCCAGCAGTTCTCCGGGACAGGGTATACCCTACGAGCAGTACTTC. Translation gives CASSSPGQGIPYEQYF.

This clonotype was seen more than once but under ten times. The V gene is TRBV4-1, the J gene TRBJ1-2, with D possibly being TRBD1 (6 bases). The V gene lost 0 bases and the J gene lost 4 bases, with 15 bases spanning the gap. The germline CDR1 and CDR2 sequences are MGHRA and YSYEKL. The CDR3 is made up of 16 amino acids. The CDR3 sequence is CASSQDLGGARYGYTF. CDR3 coding DNA: TGCGCCAGCAGCCAAGATCTGGGGGGGGCACGCTATGGCTACACCTTC.

A few counts support this clonotype. The gene calls are TRBV12-3 or TRBV12-4 and TRBJ2-5; D may be TRBD2 (5 bases). Deletions cut 6 bases from V and 5 bases from J, with 19 bases between. The CDR3 length is 15 residues. The CDR3 loop reads CASRGGLAVFETQYF. The CDR3 DNA sequence: TGTGCCAGCAGGGGCGGGTTGGCGGTCTTTGAGACCCAGTACTTC.

J is TRBJ2-7 and V is TRBV12-3 or TRBV12-4; the D gene could be TRBD1 or TRBD2 (5 bases each). The CDR3 loop spans 16 amino acids. V was clipped by 3 bases and J by 3 bases, with 18 bases between them. CDR3 DNA: TGTGCCAGCAGTTTCCCGCCAGGGAGCCCACTCTACGAGCAGTACTTC. It specifies CASSFPPGSPLYEQYF.

The V gene is TRBV28, the J gene TRBJ2-6; D call uncertain. Trimming took 1 base from V and 0 from J, leaving 7 bases between them. CDR1 is MDHEN and CDR2 is SYDVKM in the germline V gene. The CDR3 is made up of 16 amino acids. The CDR3 DNA follows: TGTGCCAGCAGTTTATTGACTCTCTCTGGGGCCAACGTCCTGACTTTC. Its translation: CASSLLTLSGANVLTF.

This clonotype was counted only a few times. The chain joins TRBV28 to TRBJ2-7; 9 bases align to TRBD1. Matching the DNA end better, TRBJ2-5 makes the J call doubtful. CDR3 length: 15 residues. CDR1 is MDHEN and CDR2 is SYDVKM in the germline V gene. The CDR3 region is CASSSGTGFLETQYF. The CDR3 DNA sequence: TGTGCCAGCTCCTCCGGGACAGGGTTTTTGGAGACCCAGTACTTC.

This chain connects TRBV5-1 to TRBJ2-5; 10 nucleotides line up with TRBD2. J lost 1 base, V lost 4 bases, and 10 bases had no gene match. CDR1 and CDR2 (germline): SGHRS, YFSETQ. The CDR3 consists of 17 residues. CDR3 coding DNA: TGCGCCAGCAGCCGGAAGCTTCGGACTAGCGGCCAAGAGACCCAGTACTTC. This sequence encodes CASSRKLRTSGQETQYF.

This rearrangement joins TRBV29-1 to TRBJ1-5; D is uncertain. V was clipped by 4 bases and J by 3 bases, with 7 bases between them. In germline, CDR1 is SQVTM, CDR2 ANQGSEA. This CDR3 spans 12 amino acids. This CDR3 reads CSVVADNQPQHF. Written as DNA, the CDR3 is TGCAGCGTTGTGGCTGACAATCAGCCCCAGCATTTT.

This clonotype turned up a few times. This is likely an artifact of a read error, given a far larger clone one base away. J is TRBJ2-1 and V is TRBV20-1; 10 bases align to TRBD2. J gave up 13 bases and V 2 bases, and 5 bases lay outside the gene matches. The CDR3 length is 12 residues. Germline V CDR1 and CDR2: DFQATT, SNEGSKA (reference sequence). The CDR3 bases are TGCAGTGCTAGACTAGCGGGAGAGACCCAGTTCTTC. Protein: CSARLAGETQFF.

The CDR3 region has the DNA TGTGCCAGCAGTTACTCGAGGGGGGCCACCACAGATACGCAGTATTTT. This codes for CASSYSRGATTDTQYF. The chain uses TRBV6-2 or TRBV6-3 and TRBJ2-3, with D possibly called TRBD1 or TRBD2 (6 bases each). Between the trimmed V and J ends, which lost 0 bases and 2 bases, there was a span of 12 bases. The CDR3 consists of 16 residues. CDR1 and CDR2 from the germline V gene are MNHEY and SVGEGT.

This chain connects TRBV12-3 or TRBV12-4 to TRBJ2-5, with TRBD2 identical over 7 bases. V shed 4 bases, J shed 2 bases, and the junction held 13 bases outside the gene matches. This CDR3 is 17 amino acids long. The CDR3 protein is CASSWAGGGLPQETQYF. The CDR3 region has the DNA TGTGCCAGCAGTTGGGCGGGCGGGGGACTGCCTCAAGAGACCCAGTACTTC.

A single count supports this clonotype. The rearrangement joins TRBV7-2 to TRBJ2-3, with unresolved D. CDR1 SGHTA and CDR2 FQGNSA come from the germline V gene. Trimming took 5 bases from V and 5 from J, leaving 14 bases between them. The CDR3 has 14 amino acids. CDR3 protein: CASSRTTQRDTQYF. The DNA for the CDR3 is TGTGCCAGCAGCCGAACTACCCAACGAGATACGCAGTATTTT.

This chain joins TRBV12-3 or TRBV12-4 and TRBJ1-1; 10 bases match TRBD1. The CDR3 totals 16 residues. Trimming removed 5 bases from V and 5 bases from J; junction bases left unmatched: 11. This CDR3 reads CASSRRAGTGVTEAFF. The CDR3 DNA is TGTGCCAGCAGTAGACGAGCCGGGACAGGGGTTACTGAAGCTTTCTTT.

V usage is TRBV6-5 and J usage is TRBJ1-2; D may be TRBD1 (5 bases). CDR1 and CDR2 from the germline V gene are MNHEY and SVGAGI. This CDR3 contains 14 residues. The ends were cut back, 6 bases at V and 4 bases at J, with 15 bases in the middle. CDR3 in DNA: TGTGCCAGCAGGGGAGTCGGGGGTATCTATGGCTACACCTTC. Protein product: CASRGVGGIYGYTF.

This clonotype was seen a few times. The chain couples TRBV28 to TRBJ2-7; 7 positions agree with TRBD1. The CDR3 totals 15 residues. Trimming removed 5 bases from V and 5 bases from J; junction bases left unmatched: 12. CDR1 is MDHEN, CDR2 SYDVKM, per germline. CDR3 in DNA: TGTGCCAGCAGTCGGGACAGCGCCCCTTCTAACGAGCAGTACTTC. Amino acid sequence: CASSRDSAPSNEQYF.

This clonotype appeared a few times. The J gene is TRBJ2-5, the V gene TRBV6-2 or TRBV6-3; D could derive from TRBD1 or TRBD2 (5 bases each). The V gene's germline CDR1 is MNHEY and CDR2 SVGEGT. With 0 bases removed from V and 12 bases from J, the gap between germline ends came to 11 bases. The CDR3 has 12 residues. CDR3 DNA: TGTGCCAGCAGTTACTCGCACGGGGCAGAGTACTTC. This gives the protein CASSYSHGAEYF.

The chain is built from TRBV7-9 and TRBJ1-5; a weak D match, TRBD1 (6 bases). Germline-derived CDR1 and CDR2 are SEHNR and FQNEAQ (reference sequence). CDR3 length: 12 residues. V lost 8 bases to trimming and J lost 6 bases, with 11 bases between them. CDR3 nucleotide sequence: TGTGCCAGCCGGGGGGGCCGTCAGCCCCAGCATTTT. It codes for CASRGGRQPQHF.

Turning to this clonotype: A read error may explain this, as a much larger clone is one base away. The chain employs TRBV7-2 and TRBJ2-7, with D uncertain. The CDR3 sequence is 11 residues long. The V gene's germline CDR1 is SGHTA and CDR2 FQGNSA. CDR3 in DNA: TGTGCCAACAGCCCAGGCAAAGAGCAGTACTTC. Translating gives CANSPGKEQYF.

The chain uses TRBV6-5 and TRBJ1-4, with a possible D match to TRBD1 (5 bases). Per germline, CDR1 MNHEY and CDR2 SVGAGI. The V end lost 6 bases, the J end lost 6 bases, and 14 bases lay between the germline ends. The CDR3 extends over 14 amino acids. CDR3 coding DNA: TGTGCCAGCAGCCCTTGGCAGGGAGATGAAAAACTGTTTTTT. Its protein is CASSPWQGDEKLFF.

V is TRBV29-1 and J is TRBJ2-7; possibly TRBD2 for D (5 bases). Germline CDR1 is SQVTM and CDR2 is ANQGSEA. Trimming took off 8 bases at V and 2 bases at J, with 13 bases between the two ends. There are 12 residues in the CDR3. The CDR3 nucleotides are TGCAGCTCGGAGGTAGGCCCCTACGAGCAGTACTTC. As protein: CSSEVGPYEQYF.

CDR3 sequence: CASSFRGWSQYF. In DNA, the CDR3 is TGTGCCAGCAGTTTTAGGGGTTGGAGCCAGTACTTC. V usage is TRBV12-3 or TRBV12-4 and J usage is TRBJ2-7, with a weak D call TRBD1 (5 bases). The V gene lost 3 bases and the J gene lost 10 bases, with 13 bases spanning the gap. The CDR3 spans 12 residues.

This clonotype was observed a few times. This sequence joins TRBV4-1 and TRBJ2-1; D ambiguous. CDR1 MGHRA and CDR2 YSYEKL come from the germline V gene. There are 11 residues in the CDR3. Trimming took off 7 bases at V and 6 bases at J, with 7 bases between the two ends. The CDR3 DNA sequence: TGCGCCAGCACAGCGACCAATGAGCAGTTCTTC. This encodes CASTATNEQFF.

This clonotype turned up a few times. The rearrangement joins TRBV15 to TRBJ2-1, with 8 positions matching TRBD1. The CDR3 has 16 residues. Germline loops: CDR1 LNHNV, CDR2 YYDKDF (reference sequence). Unmatched junction bases numbered 6, after V lost 2 bases and J lost 3 bases. The CDR3: CATSRSGQGDYNEQFF. The CDR3 DNA reads TGTGCCACCAGCAGATCTGGACAGGGAGACTACAATGAGCAGTTCTTC.

The V call is TRBV10-3, the J call TRBJ1-5, with 9 bases fitting TRBD1. The CDR3 spans 16 residues. Germline lookup yields CDR1 ENHRY and CDR2 SYGVKD. V was pared by 1 base and J by 2 bases, with 3 bases of the junction left unmatched. The CDR3 loop is CAISEYRDRGNQPQHF. As DNA, the CDR3 is TGTGCCATCAGTGAGTACCGGGACAGGGGCAATCAGCCCCAGCATTTT.

In its sample, this clonotype was seen a few times. The chain's CDR3 is CSAGDSRYNEQFF. CDR3 nucleotides: TGCAGCGCCGGGGACTCTCGATACAATGAGCAGTTCTTC. V usage is TRBV29-1 and J usage is TRBJ2-1; a weak D match, TRBD2 (6 bases). Per germline, CDR1 SQVTM and CDR2 ANQGSEA. The CDR3 has 13 amino acids. V was trimmed by 7 bases and J by 4 bases, leaving 14 bases between them.

The CDR3 nucleotides are TGCAGTGCCCCGACAGGGGCGGACACACCATCAGATACGCAGTATTTT. It translates to CSAPTGADTPSDTQYF. The chain uses TRBV20-1 and TRBJ2-3; TRBD1 agrees at 8 bases. Germline assignment: CDR1 DFQATT and CDR2 SNEGSKA (reference sequence). The CDR3 runs 16 residues. V lost 6 bases to trimming and J lost 4 bases; unmatched junction nucleotides: 15.

The chain employs TRBV27 and TRBJ1-2, with D perhaps TRBD1 (5 bases). V dropped 3 bases and J dropped 0 bases, with 11 bases sitting between them. This CDR3 is 15 amino acids long. Germline V gives CDR1 MNHEY, CDR2 SMNVEV (reference sequence). CDR3 bases: TGTGCCAGCAGTTTGACAGACTCAGCTAACTATGGCTACACCTTC. Its translation is CASSLTDSANYGYTF.

This chain links TRBV7-9 with TRBJ2-4; TRBD1 matches at 9 bases. Germline CDR1 SEHNR, CDR2 FQNEAQ (reference sequence). This CDR3 is 15 amino acids long. V trimming: 0 bases; J trimming: 15 bases; junction bases outside the gene matches: 12. The CDR3 DNA sequence: TGTGCCAGCAGCTTAGCGATAGGGGACAGGGACGAGCGGTACTTC. It encodes CASSLAIGDRDERYF.

The V gene is TRBV28, the J gene TRBJ2-6, with 7 bases matching TRBD1. Germline trimming cut 4 bases from V and 0 bases from J; bases unmatched to any gene: 15. This CDR3 comprises 20 residues. Looked up from germline, CDR1 is MDHEN and CDR2 is SYDVKM. The CDR3 loop reads CASSSPSGKGAGSGANVLTF. In DNA, the CDR3 is TGTGCCAGCAGTTCCCCCTCGGGAAAGGGGGCGGGCTCTGGGGCCAACGTCCTGACTTTC. The entire variable domain, with the rest obtained from reference TRBV28 and TRBJ2-6, is as follows: DVKVTQSSRYLVKRTGEKVFLECVQDMDHENMFWYRQDPGLGLRLIYFSYDVKMKEKGDIPEGYSVSREKKERFSLILESASTNQTSMYLCASSSPSGKGAGSGANVLTFGAGSRLTVL.